Listed below are T cell receptor beta chains from one sample, sequenced in a study of blood T cell repertoires in COVID-19. TCRdb's table, derived via immunoSEQ multiplex PCR, lists solely in-frame clones and lacks some. The data show about 150,000 clones, approximately 90% seen once. Sequenced: peripheral blood. Source of these receptors: a woman aged 50 to 60 with acute or convalescent COVID-19. CDR3s include the opening cysteine and the closing phenylalanine or tryptophan. D genes are given only for firm matches. Size is omitted from some rows. Given values are once, few, many or a class for expanded clones.

J	V	size	D	DNA	CDR3
TRBJ1-1	TRBV5-1	.	.	TGCGCCAGCAGCTTGGGGCTGCTGAACACTGAAGCTTTCTTT	CASSLGLLNTEAFF
TRBJ2-3	TRBV7-8	few	TRBD2	TGTGCCAGCAGCGAGAGACTAGCGGGAAGCACAGATACGCAGTATTTT	CASSERLAGSTDTQYF
TRBJ1-2	TRBV30	.	.	TGTGCCTGGAGTGTCCATAACTATGGCTACACCTTC	CAWSVHNYGYTF
TRBJ2-3	TRBV7-9	.	TRBD2	TGTGCCAGCAGCTCACAGCGGGGGGGCCCTAGCACAGATACGCAGTATTTT	CASSSQRGGPSTDTQYF
TRBJ2-1	TRBV24-1	.	TRBD2	TGTGCCACCAGTGATACGGCCGCGGGGGGCCGCTACAATGAGCAGTTCTTC	CATSDTAAGGRYNEQFF
TRBJ2-4	TRBV5-4	.	TRBD1	TGTGCCAGCAGCTTACAGGGGCAGGGCATTCAGTACTTC	CASSLQGQGIQYF
TRBJ2-7	TRBV12-3/TRBV12-4	.	TRBD1	TGTGCCAGCAGACAGGGGGTCCACGAGCAGTACTTC	CASRQGVHEQYF
TRBJ2-3	TRBV5-5	.	TRBD2	TGTGCCAGCAGCTCAATATCTAGCGGGGGAACAGATACGCAGTATTTT	CASSSISSGGTDTQYF
TRBJ2-5	TRBV27	.	TRBD1	TGTGCCAGCAGTCCTGATGGGACAGACCAAGAGACCCAGTACTTC	CASSPDGTDQETQYF
TRBJ2-2	TRBV7-3	.	.	TGTGCCAGCAGCTTAATACTGGCTAGCTCCGGCGGGGAGCTGTTTTTT	CASSLILASSGGELFF
TRBJ1-2	TRBV4-1	.	TRBD1	TGCGCCAGCAGCCAAGCCTCCTTAGGGGGCCGACAGGGGCATAACTATGGCTACACCTTC	CASSQASLGGRQGHNYGYTF
TRBJ1-2	TRBV5-1	once	.	TGCGCCAGCAGCGCTCCGACACCCGGCAGTGGCTACACCTTC	CASSAPTPGSGYTF
TRBJ2-1	TRBV4-2	.	.	TGTGCCAGCAGCCAAGATTCGCCCCCCCTACAGTACAATGAGCAGTTCTTC	CASSQDSPPLQYNEQFF
TRBJ2-3	TRBV28	.	TRBD1	TGTGCCAGCAGTTTGGGGTACAGGGACAGAGATACGCAGTATTTT	CASSLGYRDRDTQYF
TRBJ1-2	TRBV21-1	.	.	TGTGCCAGCAGCAAATCGCTACGGGAAGTGTACACCTTC	CASSKSLREVYTF
TRBJ2-7	TRBV6-5	.	.	TGTGCCAGCAGTTACTCCCGCGGAATGCAGTACTTC	CASSYSRGMQYF
TRBJ2-1	TRBV5-5	.	.	TGTGCCAGCAGCTTGCCGTCTAGCGCCCAGAGCTCCTACAATGAGCAGTTCTTC	CASSLPSSAQSSYNEQFF
TRBJ2-7	TRBV10-1	few	.	TGCGCCAGCAGTCCAGGACCTAGGGGCGAGCAGTACTTC	CASSPGPRGEQYF
TRBJ1-5	TRBV30	.	TRBD1	TGTGCCTGGAGTGGGACAGGGGATCAGCCCCAGCATTTT	CAWSGTGDQPQHF
TRBJ1-3	TRBV3-1/TRBV3-2	.	.	TGTGCCAGCAGCCCGTCGGGAGGGGCACTATCTGGAAACACCATATATTTT	CASSPSGGALSGNTIYF
TRBJ2-1	TRBV27	.	.	TGTGCCAGCAGTTTATACACAGGACCTACGGCTAATGAGCAGTTCTTC	CASSLYTGPTANEQFF
TRBJ2-3	TRBV7-7	once	TRBD2	TGTGCCAGCAGCTTAGGACTAGCCTCAGATACGCAGTATTTT	CASSLGLASDTQYF
TRBJ2-3	TRBV6-6	.	.	TGTGCCAGCAGAGCGGGTCGCACAGATACGCAGTATTTT	CASRAGRTDTQYF
TRBJ2-7	TRBV11-2	.	TRBD2	TGTGCCAGCAGCTCCACCGGACTAGCCACCTACGAGCAGTACTTC	CASSSTGLATYEQYF
TRBJ2-2	TRBV7-9	.	TRBD1	TGTGCCAGTGGACAGGTTAACACCGGGGAGCTGTTTTTT	CASGQVNTGELFF
TRBJ2-2	TRBV5-5	many	.	TGTGCCAGCAGCCCTAACAGACAGGCGAACACCGGGGAGCTGTTTTTT	CASSPNRQANTGELFF
TRBJ2-1	TRBV12-3/TRBV12-4	.	TRBD1	TGTGCCAGTAGGACAGGTAACTACAATGAGCAGTTCTTC	CASRTGNYNEQFF
TRBJ2-7	TRBV12-3/TRBV12-4	.	TRBD1	TGTGCCAGCATGACAGGGAGCTCCTACGAGCAGTACTTC	CASMTGSSYEQYF
TRBJ2-7	TRBV2	.	TRBD2	TGTGCCAGCAGCGGTCTTGGGACTAGCGGGATGTACGAGCAGTACTTC	CASSGLGTSGMYEQYF
TRBJ1-2	TRBV24-1	.	TRBD1	TGTGCCACCAGTGATACCACAGGGGGCTGGGACTACACCTTC	CATSDTTGGWDYTF
TRBJ2-7	TRBV30	.	TRBD2	TGTGCCTGGAGTCCAAGCCTAGCGGGGGTCCGTTACGAGCAGTACTTC	CAWSPSLAGVRYEQYF
TRBJ1-1	TRBV20-1	.	.	TGCAGTGCTAGTGTCCGGGGGGACACTGAAGCTTTCTTT	CSASVRGDTEAFF
TRBJ2-1	TRBV7-9	.	.	TGTGCCAGCAGCTTACCTGGAGATAATGAGCAGTTCTTC	CASSLPGDNEQFF
TRBJ2-7	TRBV4-1	.	TRBD1	TGCGCCAGCAGCCAAGATGACAGGGGGGTGGGCGAGCAGTACTTC	CASSQDDRGVGEQYF
TRBJ1-1	TRBV7-9	.	.	TGTGCCAGCAGCCCAGATAGACTGTACACTGAAGCTTTCTTT	CASSPDRLYTEAFF
TRBJ2-7	TRBV9	.	.	TGTGCCAGCAGCGTGGGGACGGGAGCCTACGAGCAGTACTTC	CASSVGTGAYEQYF
TRBJ1-3	TRBV6-6	.	TRBD1	TGTGCCAGCAGTTCCCATGGGACAGGGAGAAACACCATATATTTT	CASSSHGTGRNTIYF
TRBJ1-1	TRBV30	.	TRBD1	TGTGCCTGGAGTAGGGAAGGGGACAGGATGGCTTTCTTT	CAWSREGDRMAFF
TRBJ1-1	TRBV7-9	.	.	TGTGCCAGCAGCGCCCGGGACACCGTCGAAGGGAACACTGAAGCTTTCTTT	CASSARDTVEGNTEAFF
TRBJ1-1	TRBV2	.	.	TGTGCCAGCAAGCGGACAGACCGTCTTCTGAACACTGAAGCTTTCTTT	CASKRTDRLLNTEAFF
TRBJ1-5	TRBV19	.	.	TGTGCCAGTAGTATCGTGGGACAAGGAAGATGGTGGCATTTT	CASSIVGQGRWWHF